This T cell receptor beta chain was recorded in a study of shared clonotypes between healthy human individuals. With V trimmed by 6 bases and J by 5 bases, 13 bases remained unmatched. The CDR3 spans 17 residues. In germline, CDR1 is MDHEN, CDR2 SYDVKM. Generated by immunoSEQ multiplex PCR, the TCRdb table keeps only in-frame clones and is missing some. This table has 2.3 million or so clones, just over 90% appearing once. Donors comprised healthy HIV-negative adults lacking recent acute infections or vaccinations. This clonotype was obtained from a man aged 18 to 35 in good health. Some clones in this sample may be carry-over from other donors' samples. V is TRBV28 and J is TRBJ2-2; 9 bases line up with TRBD1. Sequencing was done on a sample of naive CD4+ T cells from PBMCs. The subset is: CD45RA+ positively selected. The CDR3 protein is CASREQGARGWTGELFF. The CDR3 nucleotides are TGTGCCAGCAGGGAACAGGGGGCGCGGGGTTGGACCGGGGAGCTGTTTTTT. The variable domain in full, completed from reference TRBV28 and TRBJ2-2, reads DVKVTQSSRYLVKRTGEKVFLECVQDMDHENMFWYRQDPGLGLRLIYFSYDVKMKEKGDIPEGYSVSREKKERFSLILESASTNQTSMYLCASREQGARGWTGELFFGEGSRLTVL.